This T cell receptor beta chain is from a study of beta chain features in type 1 diabetes. Germline V gives CDR1 MDHEN, CDR2 SYDVKM. The CDR3 loop spans 16 amino acids. Trimming left V 3 bases short and J 2 bases short, with 15 bases between. The sample holds a few counts of this clone. Its specificity is unknown. Study results and limitations: Within each of all four CD4+ subsets, Type 1 diabetes patients had TCRB CDR3s that were moderately but significantly shorter.

Every isolated RNA sample was fully reverse transcribed, so sequencing captured expressed TCRB transcripts. Only in-frame clones appear in the TCRdb table, and some are missing; sequencing was by immunoSEQ multiplex PCR. This table has 120,000 to 150,000 clones, about 13% appearing once. This sequence joins TRBV28 and TRBJ2-3; D remains unclear. The origin of this receptor is a young man with type 1 diabetes. Material: central memory CD4+ T cells from blood. This CDR3 is CASSLNRAGSTDTQYF. CDR3 DNA sequence: TGTGCCAGCAGTTTGAACAGAGCCGGGTCCACAGATACGCAGTATTTT.